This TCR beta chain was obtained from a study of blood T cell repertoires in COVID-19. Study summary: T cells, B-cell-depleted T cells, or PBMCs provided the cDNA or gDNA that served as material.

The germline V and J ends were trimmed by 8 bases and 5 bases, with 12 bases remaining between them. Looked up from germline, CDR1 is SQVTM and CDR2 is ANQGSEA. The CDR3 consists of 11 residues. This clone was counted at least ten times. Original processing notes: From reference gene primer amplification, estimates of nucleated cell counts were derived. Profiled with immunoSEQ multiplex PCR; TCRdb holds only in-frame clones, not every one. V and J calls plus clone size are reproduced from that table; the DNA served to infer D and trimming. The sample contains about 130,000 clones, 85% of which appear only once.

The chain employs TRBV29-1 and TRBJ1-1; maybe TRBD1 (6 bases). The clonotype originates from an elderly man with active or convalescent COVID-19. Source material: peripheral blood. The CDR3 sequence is CSLHRETEAFF. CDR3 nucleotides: TGCAGCCTTCACAGGGAAACTGAAGCTTTCTTT.